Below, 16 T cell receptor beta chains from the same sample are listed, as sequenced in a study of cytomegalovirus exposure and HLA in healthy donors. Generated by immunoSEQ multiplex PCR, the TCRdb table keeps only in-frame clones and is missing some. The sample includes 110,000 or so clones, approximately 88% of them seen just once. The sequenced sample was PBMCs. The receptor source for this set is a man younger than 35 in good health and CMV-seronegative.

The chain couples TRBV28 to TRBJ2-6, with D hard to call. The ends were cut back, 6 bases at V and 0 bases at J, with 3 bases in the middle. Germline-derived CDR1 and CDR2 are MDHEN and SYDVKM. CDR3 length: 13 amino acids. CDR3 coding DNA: TGTGCCAGCAGGCGCTCTGGGGCCAACGTCCTGACTTTC. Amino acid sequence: CASRRSGANVLTF.

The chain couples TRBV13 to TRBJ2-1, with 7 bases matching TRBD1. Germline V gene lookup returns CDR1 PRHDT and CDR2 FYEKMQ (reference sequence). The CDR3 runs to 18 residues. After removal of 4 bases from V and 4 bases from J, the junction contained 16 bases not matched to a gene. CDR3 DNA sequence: TGTGCCAGCAGCTCGTCAGGATCATTCGGACAGGATTACAATGAGCAGTTCTTC. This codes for CASSSSGSFGQDYNEQFF.

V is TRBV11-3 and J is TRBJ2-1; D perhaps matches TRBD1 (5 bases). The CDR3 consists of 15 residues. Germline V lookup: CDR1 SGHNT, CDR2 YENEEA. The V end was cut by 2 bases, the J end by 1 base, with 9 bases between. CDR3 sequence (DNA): TGTGCCAGCAGCTTAAGGGGTGCGTCCTACAATGAGCAGTTCTTC. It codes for CASSLRGASYNEQFF.

CDR3 DNA sequence: TGCGCCAGCAGCCAAGCTTACAGGGGCGCAGATACGCAGTATTTT. Residues: CASSQAYRGADTQYF. The chain recombines TRBV4-3 with TRBJ2-3, with 7 bases fitting TRBD1. V gave up 1 base and J gave up 4 bases; unmatched junction bases: 5. The length of the CDR3 is 15 residues. Germline V CDR1 and CDR2: LGHNA, YSLEER.

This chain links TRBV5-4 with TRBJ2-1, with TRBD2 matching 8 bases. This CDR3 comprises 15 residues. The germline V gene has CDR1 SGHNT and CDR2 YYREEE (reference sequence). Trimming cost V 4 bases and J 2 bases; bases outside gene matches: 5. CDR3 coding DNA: TGTGCCAGCAGCCCCGGACTAGCCCCCTACAATGAGCAGTTCTTC. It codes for CASSPGLAPYNEQFF.

CDR3 in amino acids: CASSSLGTQKRDEQYF. CDR3 nucleotides: TGTGCCAGTAGTTCCCTCGGGACACAAAAACGGGACGAGCAGTACTTC. The V gene is TRBV19, the J gene TRBJ2-7, with D tentatively TRBD1 (6 bases). CDR1 is LNHDA and CDR2 is SQIVND in the germline V gene (reference sequence). The CDR3 has 16 amino acids. V was cut by 5 bases and J by 5 bases, with 22 bases left in between.

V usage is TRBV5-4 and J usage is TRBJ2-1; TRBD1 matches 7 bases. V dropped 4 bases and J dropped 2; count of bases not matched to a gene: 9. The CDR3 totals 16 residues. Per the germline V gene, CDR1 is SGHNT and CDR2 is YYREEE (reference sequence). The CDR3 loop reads CASSRRQGITYNEQFF. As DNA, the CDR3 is TGTGCCAGCAGCCGGAGACAGGGAATCACCTACAATGAGCAGTTCTTC.

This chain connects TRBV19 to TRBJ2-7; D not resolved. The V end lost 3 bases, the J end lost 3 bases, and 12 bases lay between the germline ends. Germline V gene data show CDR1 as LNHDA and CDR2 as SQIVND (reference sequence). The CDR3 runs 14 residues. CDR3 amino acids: CASSMAADLYEQYF. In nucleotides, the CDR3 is TGTGCCAGTAGTATGGCGGCAGATCTCTACGAGCAGTACTTC.

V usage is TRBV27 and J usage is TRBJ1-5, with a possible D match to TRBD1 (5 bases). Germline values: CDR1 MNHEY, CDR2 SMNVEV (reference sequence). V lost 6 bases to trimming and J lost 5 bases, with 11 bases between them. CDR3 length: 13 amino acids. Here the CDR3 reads CASRRQTDQPQHF. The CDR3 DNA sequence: TGTGCCAGCAGACGACAGACGGATCAGCCCCAGCATTTT.

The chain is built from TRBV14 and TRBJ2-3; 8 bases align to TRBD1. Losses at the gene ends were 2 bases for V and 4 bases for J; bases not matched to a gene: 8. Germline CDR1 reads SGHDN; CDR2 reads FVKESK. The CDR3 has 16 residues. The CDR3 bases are TGTGCCAGCAGCCAATCCGAGGACAGGGCCCCAGATACGCAGTATTTT. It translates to CASSQSEDRAPDTQYF.

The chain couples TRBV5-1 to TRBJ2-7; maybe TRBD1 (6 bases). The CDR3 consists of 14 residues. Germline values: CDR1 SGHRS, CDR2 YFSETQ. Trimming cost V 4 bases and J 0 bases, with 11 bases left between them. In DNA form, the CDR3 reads TGCGCCAGCAGCGGGGGCAGGGTCTCCTACGAGCAGTACTTC. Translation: CASSGGRVSYEQYF.

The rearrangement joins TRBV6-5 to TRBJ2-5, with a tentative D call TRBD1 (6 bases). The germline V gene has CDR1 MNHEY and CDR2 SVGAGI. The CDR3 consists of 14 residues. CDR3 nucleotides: TGTGCTTCAGTTGGGGGACACCTCCAAGAGACCCAGTACTTC. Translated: CASVGGHLQETQYF.

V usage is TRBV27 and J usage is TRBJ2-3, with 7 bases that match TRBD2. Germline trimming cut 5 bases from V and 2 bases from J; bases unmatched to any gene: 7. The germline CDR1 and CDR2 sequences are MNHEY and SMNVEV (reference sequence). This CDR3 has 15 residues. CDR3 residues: CASSAAGFNTDTQYF. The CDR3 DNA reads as TGTGCCAGCAGTGCAGCGGGGTTCAACACAGATACGCAGTATTTT.

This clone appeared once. The CDR3 reads CASSSTSGTQETQYF. The CDR3 region has the DNA TGTGCCAGCAGCTCTACTAGCGGGACCCAAGAGACCCAGTACTTC. V and J are TRBV11-3 and TRBJ2-5; TRBD2 aligns across 10 bases. J lost 1 base, V lost 4 bases, and 3 bases had no gene match. Germline CDR1 is SGHNT and CDR2 is YENEEA. CDR3 length: 15 amino acids.

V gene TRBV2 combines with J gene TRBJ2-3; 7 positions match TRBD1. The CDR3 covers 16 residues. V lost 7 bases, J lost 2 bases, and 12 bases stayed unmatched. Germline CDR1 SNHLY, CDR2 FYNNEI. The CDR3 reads CASNRGQSNPTDTQYF. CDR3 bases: TGTGCCAGCAACCGGGGACAGTCCAATCCCACAGATACGCAGTATTTT.

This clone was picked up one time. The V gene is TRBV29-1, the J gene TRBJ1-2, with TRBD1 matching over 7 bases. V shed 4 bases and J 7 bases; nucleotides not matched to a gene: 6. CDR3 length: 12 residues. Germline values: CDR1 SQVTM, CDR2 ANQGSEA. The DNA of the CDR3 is TGCAGCGTTGTACAAGGGGGCGGTGGCTACACCTTC. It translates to CSVVQGGGGYTF.